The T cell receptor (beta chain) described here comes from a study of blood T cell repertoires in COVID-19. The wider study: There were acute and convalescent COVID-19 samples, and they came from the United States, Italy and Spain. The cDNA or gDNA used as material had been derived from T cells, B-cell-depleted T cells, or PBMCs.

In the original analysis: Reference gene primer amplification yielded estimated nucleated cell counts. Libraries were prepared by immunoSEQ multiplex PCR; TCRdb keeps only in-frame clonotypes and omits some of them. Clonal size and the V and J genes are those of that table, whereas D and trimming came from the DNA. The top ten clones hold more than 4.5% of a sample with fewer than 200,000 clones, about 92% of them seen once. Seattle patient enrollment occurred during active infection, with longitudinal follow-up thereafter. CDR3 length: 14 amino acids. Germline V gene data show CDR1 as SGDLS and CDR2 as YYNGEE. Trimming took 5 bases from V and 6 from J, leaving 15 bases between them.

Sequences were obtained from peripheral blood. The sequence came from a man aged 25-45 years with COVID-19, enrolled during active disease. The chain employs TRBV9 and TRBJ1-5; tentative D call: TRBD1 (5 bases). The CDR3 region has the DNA TGTGCCAGCAGTCCGGGGGATGCCCGTCAGCCCCAGCATTTT. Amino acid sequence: CASSPGDARQPQHF.